These 5 T cell receptor beta chains were all obtained from the same sample, sequenced in a study of CXCR3-negative and CXCR3-positive naive CD8 T cells. Study results and caveats: CXCR3-positive naive cells had more hydrophobic TRB CDR3s than CXCR3-negative naive cells.

These TCRs' antigens remain unknown. It was by 5' RACE with UMI labels that the TRB cDNA libraries were prepared. For each CDR3 protein, TCRdb gives one entry from its re-call of the 5' RACE reads, without DNA. The sample yields tens of thousands of distinct CDR3 sequences, of which the top ten take up roughly 0.64%. Input material: naive CXCR3+ CD8+ T cells from blood. Specified subset: CD45RO-CCR7+CD27+CD95- naive CD8+ T cells expressing CXCR3 (TNR3+). Every receptor here comes from a human donor in good health. Some clones in this sample may be carry-over from other donors' samples.

The CDR3 loop is CASSPAPGPAIAKLFF. The chain recombines TRBV7-6 with TRBJ1-4; TCRdb gives TRBD1 as the D gene, but with no DNA this cannot be confirmed. Germline CDR1 and CDR2: SGHVS and FNYEAQ. The CDR3 runs 16 residues.

The J gene is TRBJ2-7, the V gene TRBV13; TCRdb's D gene call, TRBD1, goes unchecked for lack of DNA. The CDR3 loop spans 13 amino acids. CDR1 PRHDT and CDR2 FYEKMQ come from the germline V gene (reference sequence). CDR3 amino acids: CASSLSRDGEQYF. The variable domain in full, completed from reference TRBV13 and TRBJ2-7, reads AAGVIQSPRHLIKEKRETATLKCYPIPRHDTVYWYQQGPGQDPQFLISFYEKMQSDKGSIPDRFSAQQFSDYHSELNMSSLELGDSALYFCASSLSRDGEQYFGPGTRLTVT.

The gene calls are TRBV18 and TRBJ1-2; TCRdb's D call, TRBD1, is unchecked because there is no DNA. The germline gives CDR1 KGHSH, CDR2 LQKENI. The CDR3 totals 17 residues. CDR3 protein: CASSPRDRAFVGDGYTF.

The chain has TRBV6-5 and TRBJ2-3; TCRdb gives TRBD2 as the D gene, but with no DNA this cannot be confirmed. Germline CDR1 reads MNHEY; CDR2 reads SVGAGI. The CDR3 is made up of 16 amino acids. The CDR3: CASSYSTSGITDTQYF.

The chain joins TRBV29-1 to TRBJ2-1; TCRdb's D call, TRBD2, is unchecked because there is no DNA. Germline CDR1 is SQVTM and CDR2 is ANQGSEA. The CDR3 spans 16 residues. The CDR3 reads CSVELLQGGCHNEQFF.